Given below is one T cell receptor (beta chain) in context. Its antigen is undetermined. This specimen comes from a study of cytomegalovirus exposure and HLA in healthy donors. Study-wide findings and caveats: Cytomegalovirus status was reportedly diagnosed by the classifier with high sensitivity and specificity.

Repertoires were generated with immunoSEQ multiplex PCR, while TCRdb's copy carries only in-frame clones and drops some. Found here are about 150,000 clones, around 83% of them singletons; the top ten hold 2% to 2.5%. The V gene's germline CDR1 is MRHNA and CDR2 SNTAGT. Trimming removed 4 bases from V and 2 bases from J, with 8 bases in between. The CDR3 consists of 13 residues. V gene TRBV6-4 combines with J gene TRBJ1-1; tentative D call: TRBD1 (6 bases). The TCR sequence derives from a human donor in good health. The sample consisted of PBMCs. CDR3 protein: CASSARGNTEAFF. CDR3 nucleotides: TGTGCCAGCAGTGCCAGGGGAAACACTGAAGCTTTCTTT.